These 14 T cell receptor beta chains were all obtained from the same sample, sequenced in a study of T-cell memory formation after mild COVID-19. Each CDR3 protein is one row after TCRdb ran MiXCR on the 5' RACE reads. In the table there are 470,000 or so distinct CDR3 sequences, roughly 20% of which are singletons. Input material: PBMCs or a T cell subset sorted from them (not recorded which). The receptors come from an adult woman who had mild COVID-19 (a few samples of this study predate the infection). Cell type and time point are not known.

The CDR3 reads CASSLAAPGEQYF. The CDR3 region has the DNA TGTGCCAGCAGTTTAGCGGCCCCAGGAGAGCAGTACTTC. The chain recombines TRBV12-3 or TRBV12-4 with TRBJ2-7; D call uncertain. V was trimmed by 0 bases and J by 7 bases, leaving 10 bases between them. The CDR3 length is 13 residues.

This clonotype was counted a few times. The CDR3 sequence is CASKSGVYEQYF. The CDR3 DNA follows: TGTGCCAGCAAATCAGGGGTGTACGAGCAGTACTTC. This chain links TRBV2 with TRBJ2-7, with D possibly TRBD1 on 6 matching bases. V was clipped by 7 bases and J by 4 bases, with 11 bases between them. Germline V gene sequence: CDR1 SNHLY, CDR2 FYNNEI. The CDR3 has 12 amino acids.

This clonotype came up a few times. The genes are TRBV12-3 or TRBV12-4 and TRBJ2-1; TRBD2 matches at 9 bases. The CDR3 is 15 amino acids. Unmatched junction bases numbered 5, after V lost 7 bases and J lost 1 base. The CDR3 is CASTRLAVSYNEQFF. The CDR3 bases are TGTGCCAGCACCCGACTAGCGGTGTCCTACAATGAGCAGTTCTTC.

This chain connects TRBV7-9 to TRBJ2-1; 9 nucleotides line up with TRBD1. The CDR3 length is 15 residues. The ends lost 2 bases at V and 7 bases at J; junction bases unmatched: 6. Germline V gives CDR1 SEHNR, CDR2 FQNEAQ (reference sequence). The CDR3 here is CASSLQGGQGNEQFF. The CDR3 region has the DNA TGTGCCAGCAGCTTACAGGGAGGACAGGGGAATGAGCAGTTCTTC.

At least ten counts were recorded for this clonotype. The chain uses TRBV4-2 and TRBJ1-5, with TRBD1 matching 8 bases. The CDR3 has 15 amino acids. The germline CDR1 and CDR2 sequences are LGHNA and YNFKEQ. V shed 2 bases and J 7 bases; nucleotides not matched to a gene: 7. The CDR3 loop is CASSQTDRGRQPQHF. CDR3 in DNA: TGTGCCAGCAGCCAAACTGACAGGGGAAGACAGCCCCAGCATTTT.

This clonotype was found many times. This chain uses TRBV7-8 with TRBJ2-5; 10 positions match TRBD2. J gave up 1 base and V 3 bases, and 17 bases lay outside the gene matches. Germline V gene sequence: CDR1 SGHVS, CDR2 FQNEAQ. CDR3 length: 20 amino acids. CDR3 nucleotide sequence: TGTGCCAGCAGCTTCGGTCTAGCGGGGGCCCCAGCTAATTCCCAAGAGACCCAGTACTTC. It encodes CASSFGLAGAPANSQETQYF.

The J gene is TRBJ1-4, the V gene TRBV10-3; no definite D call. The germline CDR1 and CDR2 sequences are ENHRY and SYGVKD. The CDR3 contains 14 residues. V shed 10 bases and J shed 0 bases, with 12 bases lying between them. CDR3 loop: CATWDESTNEKLFF. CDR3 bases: TGTGCCACCTGGGATGAGTCAACTAATGAAAAACTGTTTTTT.

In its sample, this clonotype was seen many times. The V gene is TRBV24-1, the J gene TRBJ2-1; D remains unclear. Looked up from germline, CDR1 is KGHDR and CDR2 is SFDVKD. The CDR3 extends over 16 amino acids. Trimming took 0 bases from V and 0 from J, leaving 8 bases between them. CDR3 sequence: CATSDLSVSSYNEQFF. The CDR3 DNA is TGTGCCACCAGTGATTTGAGCGTGAGCTCCTACAATGAGCAGTTCTTC.

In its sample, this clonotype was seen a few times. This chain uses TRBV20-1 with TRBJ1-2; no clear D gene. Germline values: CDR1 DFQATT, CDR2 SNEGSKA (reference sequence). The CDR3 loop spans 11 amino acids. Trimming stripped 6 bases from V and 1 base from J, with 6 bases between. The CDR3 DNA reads TGCAGTGCCGGGGTTAACTATGGCTACACCTTC. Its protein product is CSAGVNYGYTF.

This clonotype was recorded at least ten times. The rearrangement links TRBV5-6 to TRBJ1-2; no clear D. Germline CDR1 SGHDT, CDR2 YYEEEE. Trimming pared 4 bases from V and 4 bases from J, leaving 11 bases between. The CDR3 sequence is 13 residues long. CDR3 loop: CASSVGMSYGYTF. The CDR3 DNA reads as TGTGCCAGCAGCGTGGGGATGTCCTATGGCTACACCTTC. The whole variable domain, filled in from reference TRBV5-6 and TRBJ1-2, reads DAGVTQSPTHLIKTRGQQVTLRCSPKSGHDTVSWYQQALGQGPQFIFQYYEEEERQRGNFPDRFSGHQFPNYSSELNVNALLLGDSALYLCASSVGMSYGYTFGSGTRLTVV.

Here the CDR3 DNA reads TGTGCCAGCAGTTTAGGAGGGGCGGCTCAGCCCCAGCATTTT. Residues: CASSLGGAAQPQHF. This rearrangement joins TRBV27 to TRBJ1-5; D is perhaps TRBD1 (5 bases). The CDR3 consists of 14 residues. V was clipped by 2 bases and J by 6 bases, with 11 bases between them. Germline V gene data show CDR1 as MNHEY and CDR2 as SMNVEV (reference sequence).

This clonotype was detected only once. This CDR3 is CASRTAGSGNSPLHF. The CDR3 DNA follows: TGTGCCAGCAGGACGGCCGGGAGTGGTAATTCACCCCTCCACTTT. The V and J genes are TRBV6-2 or TRBV6-3 and TRBJ1-6; D not certain. CDR1 and CDR2 from the germline V gene are MNHEY and SVGEGT. The length of the CDR3 is 15 residues. V dropped 6 bases and J dropped 6 bases, with 15 bases sitting between them.

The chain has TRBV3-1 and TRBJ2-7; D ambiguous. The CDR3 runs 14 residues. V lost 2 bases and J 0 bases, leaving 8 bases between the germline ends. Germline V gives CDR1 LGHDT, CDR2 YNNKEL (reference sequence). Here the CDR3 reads CASSQYTSSYEQYF. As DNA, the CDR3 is TGTGCCAGCAGCCAATATACGAGCTCCTACGAGCAGTACTTC.

CDR3 in DNA: TGTGCCAGCAGCCAGGGACTTAGCGCCTACGAGCAGTACTTC. Its protein product is CASSQGLSAYEQYF. The rearrangement joins TRBV4-2 to TRBJ2-7, with D perhaps matching TRBD2 (6 bases). CDR1 is LGHNA, CDR2 YNFKEQ, per germline. This CDR3 region has 14 residues. Trimming shortened V by 3 bases and J by 2 bases, and 11 bases separated the two germline ends.